A selection of T cell receptor beta chains follows, all from one sample in a study of blood T cell repertoires in COVID-19. Clones were read by immunoSEQ multiplex PCR, and TCRdb kept only the in-frame ones, dropping some. The top ten hold under 15% of the sample, which has tens of thousands of clones, more than 70% seen once. The sequencing input was peripheral blood. The source is a human donor in a cohort sampled during active COVID-19. CDR3s include the opening cysteine and the closing phenylalanine or tryptophan. The D gene is left open where the match is weak. Only some rows state a clone size, as once, few, many or a class for expanded clones.

D: NA
J: TRBJ1-2
V: TRBV30
length: 12
size: NA
DNA: TGTGCCTGGACTGCGGGCCGCCGCTACTACACCTTC
CDR3: CAWTAGRRYYTF

D: TRBD2
J: TRBJ2-2
V: TRBV7-2
length: 17
size: NA
DNA: TGTGCCAGCAGCTTAGTAGCGGGAGGGGTCCTCACCGGGGAGCTGTTTTTT
CDR3: CASSLVAGGVLTGELFF

D: TRBD2
J: TRBJ2-2
V: TRBV19
length: 17
size: NA
DNA: TGTGCCAGTAGTCCCGGGGTAGGCGGGAGATACACCGGGGAGCTGTTTTTT
CDR3: CASSPGVGGRYTGELFF

D: NA
J: TRBJ1-6
V: TRBV7-9
length: 14
size: NA
DNA: TGTGCCAGCAGCTCCCGTCAGGGTAATTCACCCCTCCACTTT
CDR3: CASSSRQGNSPLHF

D: NA
J: TRBJ1-2
V: TRBV4-1
length: 15
size: few
DNA: TGCGCCAGCAGCCAAGAGGCAGGGAGGAACTATGGCTACACCTTC
CDR3: CASSQEAGRNYGYTF

D: NA
J: TRBJ2-1
V: TRBV6-5
length: 14
size: NA
DNA: TGTGCCAGCAGTTACTCGCTAACGGCAGGTGAGCAGTTCTTC
CDR3: CASSYSLTAGEQFF

D: TRBD1
J: TRBJ2-7
V: TRBV25-1
length: 14
size: few
DNA: TGTGCCAGCAGTGGGGGGACAGTCCCTGTCGAGCAGTACTTC
CDR3: CASSGGTVPVEQYF

D: NA
J: TRBJ1-5
V: TRBV7-2
length: 13
size: NA
DNA: TGTGCCAGCAGCTCACAGGGTTCACAGCCCCAGCATTTT
CDR3: CASSSQGSQPQHF

D: NA
J: TRBJ1-1
V: TRBV5-1
length: 14
size: NA
DNA: TGCGCCAGCAGCTTGACAGGGAGTACCCCTGAAGCTTTCTTT
CDR3: CASSLTGSTPEAFF

D: TRBD1
J: TRBJ2-7
V: TRBV19
length: 18
size: NA
DNA: TGTGCCAGTAGTATCGGGCGACTGACAGGGGGCAAGATCGTCGAGCAGTACTTC
CDR3: CASSIGRLTGGKIVEQYF

D: NA
J: TRBJ1-1
V: TRBV19
length: 13
size: NA
DNA: TGTGCCAGTAGTATAGTTCGGGGAAGAGAAGCTTTCTTT
CDR3: CASSIVRGREAFF

D: TRBD1
J: TRBJ2-4
V: TRBV23-1
length: 15
size: NA
DNA: TGCGCCAGCAGTCAACCGGACAGGGCCAAAAACATTCAGTACTTC
CDR3: CASSQPDRAKNIQYF

D: NA
J: TRBJ1-1
V: TRBV4-3
length: 16
size: NA
DNA: TGCGCCAGCAGCCAAGACCCGCAACGGGGGGGCACTGAAGCTTTCTTT
CDR3: CASSQDPQRGGTEAFF

D: NA
J: TRBJ1-1
V: TRBV6-1
length: 15
size: many
DNA: TGTGCCAGCAGTGAAGGGGGAGCGGGTCCCGCTGAAGCTTTCTTT
CDR3: CASSEGGAGPAEAFF

D: NA
J: TRBJ1-5
V: TRBV6-1
length: 12
size: NA
DNA: TGTGCCAGCAGTGACCCCGATCAGCCCCAGCATTTT
CDR3: CASSDPDQPQHF

D: TRBD2
J: TRBJ2-5
V: TRBV7-9
length: 17
size: once
DNA: TGTGCCAGCAGCTTAAGGCGCCCGGGGACTAACCAAGAGACCCAGTACTTC
CDR3: CASSLRRPGTNQETQYF

D: TRBD1
J: TRBJ1-5
V: TRBV10-2
length: 16
size: NA
DNA: TGCGCCAGCAGTGACGGTGCAGGGGGCGGCAATCAGCCCCAGCATTTT
CDR3: CASSDGAGGGNQPQHF

D: TRBD2
J: TRBJ2-3
V: TRBV6-5
length: 16
size: NA
DNA: TGTGCCAGCAGTTCCGGGACTAGTGGACCCACAGATACGCAGTATTTT
CDR3: CASSSGTSGPTDTQYF

D: NA
J: TRBJ1-2
V: TRBV6-6
length: 15
size: NA
DNA: TGTGCCAGCAGTAAAAACAGGGAATCTAACTATGGCTACACCTTC
CDR3: CASSKNRESNYGYTF

D: TRBD1
J: TRBJ2-7
V: TRBV6-5
length: 15
size: NA
DNA: TGTGCCAGCAGAAGGCCCGGGACAGGGGGCCACGAGCAGTACTTC
CDR3: CASRRPGTGGHEQYF

D: TRBD2
J: TRBJ2-5
V: TRBV11-2
length: 18
size: NA
DNA: TGTGCCAGCAGCCGGAGGGGGACTAGCGGGGTGCTTGGGGAGACCCAGTACTTC
CDR3: CASSRRGTSGVLGETQYF

D: TRBD1
J: TRBJ1-2
V: TRBV28
length: 14
size: few
DNA: TGTGCCAGCAGTCTCCAGCGACAGGGTTATGGCTACACCTTC
CDR3: CASSLQRQGYGYTF

D: TRBD1
J: TRBJ1-5
V: TRBV6-5
length: 14
size: NA
DNA: TGTGCCAGCACCCCAAGGACAGGGCGTCAGCCCCAGCATTTT
CDR3: CASTPRTGRQPQHF

D: NA
J: TRBJ2-5
V: TRBV2
length: 14
size: NA
DNA: TGTGCCAGCAGTGTAGACAGGTATCAAGAGACCCAGTACTTC
CDR3: CASSVDRYQETQYF

D: NA
J: TRBJ2-1
V: TRBV6-5
length: 12
size: NA
DNA: TGTGCCACCCGACAGTACTACAATGAGCAGTTCTTC
CDR3: CATRQYYNEQFF

D: NA
J: TRBJ2-6
V: TRBV9
length: 16
size: NA
DNA: TGTGCCAGCAGCGCCCCTAGGGCAGGGGTAGCCAACGTCCTGACTTTC
CDR3: CASSAPRAGVANVLTF

D: TRBD2
J: TRBJ2-7
V: TRBV5-1
length: 14
size: NA
DNA: TGCGCCAGCAGCTTGACTAGCGGGAGCGACGAGCAGTACTTC
CDR3: CASSLTSGSDEQYF

D: TRBD1
J: TRBJ1-4
V: TRBV24-1
length: 15
size: NA
DNA: TGTGCCACCAGTGTTACCGGGACAGGGAATGAAAAACTGTTTTTT
CDR3: CATSVTGTGNEKLFF

D: NA
J: TRBJ1-3
V: TRBV20-1
length: 15
size: once
DNA: TGCAGTGCTAGTCCGGGTAGGGGTTCTGGAAACACCATATATTTT
CDR3: CSASPGRGSGNTIYF

D: NA
J: TRBJ1-2
V: TRBV3-1/TRBV3-2
length: 15
size: NA
DNA: TGTGCCAGCAGCCAAGCAAGGGGCGCCGGCTATGGCTACACCTTC
CDR3: CASSQARGAGYGYTF

D: TRBD1
J: TRBJ2-7
V: TRBV4-1
length: 15
size: NA
DNA: TGCGCCAGCAGCCGTGGGACAGGGCCATCCTACGAGCAGTACTTC
CDR3: CASSRGTGPSYEQYF

D: NA
J: TRBJ2-2
V: TRBV24-1
length: 12
size: NA
DNA: TGTGCCACCAGTCACACCACCGGGGAGCTGTTTTTT
CDR3: CATSHTTGELFF

D: NA
J: TRBJ2-3
V: TRBV7-3
length: 12
size: NA
DNA: TGTGCCAGCAGCTTAAGCGCAGATACGCAGTATTTT
CDR3: CASSLSADTQYF

D: TRBD1
J: TRBJ2-7
V: TRBV2
length: 18
size: few
DNA: TGTGCCAGCAGTGAATTTGCGGACAGGGGGCTTACCCCCTACGAGCAGTACTTC
CDR3: CASSEFADRGLTPYEQYF

D: NA
J: TRBJ2-7
V: TRBV27
length: 14
size: NA
DNA: TGTGCCACCTCTACGTTGGCAGGGTCCTACGAGCAGTACTTC
CDR3: CATSTLAGSYEQYF

D: NA
J: TRBJ1-1
V: TRBV6-2/TRBV6-3
length: 16
size: NA
DNA: TGTGCCAGCAGTTACTCCCGAGAGAGGATGAACACTGAAGCTTTCTTT
CDR3: CASSYSRERMNTEAFF

D: TRBD1
J: TRBJ1-1
V: TRBV15
length: 16
size: NA
DNA: TGTGCCACCAGCAGAGTTCCGACAGGGATGGACACTGAAGCTTTCTTT
CDR3: CATSRVPTGMDTEAFF

D: TRBD1
J: TRBJ2-5
V: TRBV6-5
length: 16
size: NA
DNA: TGTGCCAGCAGTTACTCGAGGGACAGGGGTTTACAGACCCAGTACTTC
CDR3: CASSYSRDRGLQTQYF

D: NA
J: TRBJ1-1
V: TRBV29-1
length: 13
size: NA
DNA: TGCAGCGTTGAGTTCCAGGCAAACACTGAAGCTTTCTTT
CDR3: CSVEFQANTEAFF

D: TRBD2
J: TRBJ2-2
V: TRBV9
length: 16
size: NA
DNA: TGTGCCAGCAGCGTTACTAGCGGGTATAACACCGGGGAGCTGTTTTTT
CDR3: CASSVTSGYNTGELFF

D: NA
J: TRBJ1-1
V: TRBV5-1
length: 13
size: NA
DNA: TGCGCCAGCAGCTTGGCAGGTACCACTGAAGCTTTCTTT
CDR3: CASSLAGTTEAFF

D: NA
J: TRBJ2-1
V: TRBV13
length: 13
size: NA
DNA: TGTGCCAGCAGCTCCCTCGCCAGACTTTCGCAGTTCTTC
CDR3: CASSSLARLSQFF

D: TRBD2
J: TRBJ2-2
V: TRBV28
length: 20
size: NA
DNA: TGTGCCAGCAGTGATTGGGCGGGAGCGTCGAGAGATTCGAACACCGGGGAGCTGTTTTTT
CDR3: CASSDWAGASRDSNTGELFF

D: TRBD2
J: TRBJ2-3
V: TRBV19
length: 15
size: NA
DNA: TGTGCCAGTAGTATCCTGCGGGGGTTCGCAGATACGCAGTATTTT
CDR3: CASSILRGFADTQYF

D: TRBD1
J: TRBJ1-4
V: TRBV5-1
length: 15
size: NA
DNA: TGCGCCAGCAGCGGTACAGGGGACGGAAATGAAAAACTGTTTTTT
CDR3: CASSGTGDGNEKLFF

D: NA
J: TRBJ1-1
V: TRBV10-3
length: 13
size: NA
DNA: TGTGCCATCAGTACAGGGTACCCCACTGAAGCTTTCTTT
CDR3: CAISTGYPTEAFF

D: NA
J: TRBJ1-1
V: TRBV7-3
length: 14
size: NA
DNA: TGTGCCAGCAGCCCAGGGGCTGGAAACACTGAAGCTTTCTTT
CDR3: CASSPGAGNTEAFF

D: NA
J: TRBJ1-4
V: TRBV6-1
length: 17
size: NA
DNA: TGTGCCAGCAGTGAATCCCCCGGGGGGGTCGTTAATGAAAAACTGTTTTTT
CDR3: CASSESPGGVVNEKLFF

D: TRBD2
J: TRBJ2-2
V: TRBV18
length: 15
size: NA
DNA: TGTGCCAGCTCACTGGGGACTAGCTCCACCGGGGAGCTGTTTTTT
CDR3: CASSLGTSSTGELFF

D: NA
J: TRBJ2-5
V: TRBV15
length: 14
size: NA
DNA: TGTGCCACCAGCAGAGATCATGTTCGGGGGACCCAGTACTTC
CDR3: CATSRDHVRGTQYF

D: NA
J: TRBJ1-5
V: TRBV19
length: 13
size: NA
DNA: TGTGCCAGTAGTCGTCAGAGCAATCAGCCCCAGCATTTT
CDR3: CASSRQSNQPQHF

D: NA
J: TRBJ2-1
V: TRBV5-1
length: 14
size: NA
DNA: TGCGCCAGCAGCTTGGGGGGGACAATCCCTGAGCAGTTCTTC
CDR3: CASSLGGTIPEQFF

D: NA
J: TRBJ1-3
V: TRBV11-2
length: 16
size: NA
DNA: TGTGCCAGCAGCGCACTCCAGGGGAGCTCTGGAAACACCATATATTTT
CDR3: CASSALQGSSGNTIYF

D: TRBD2
J: TRBJ2-1
V: TRBV15
length: 17
size: NA
DNA: TGTGCCACCAGCAGAGTAGCGGGGGGGCCCCCATACAATGAGCAGTTCTTC
CDR3: CATSRVAGGPPYNEQFF

D: NA
J: TRBJ2-2
V: TRBV6-2/TRBV6-3
length: 11
size: NA
DNA: TGTGCCAGCAGTTACTCGAGAGGTGTGTTTTTT
CDR3: CASSYSRGVFF

D: NA
J: TRBJ2-6
V: TRBV6-5
length: 14
size: once
DNA: TGTGCCAGCAGACCGAGCTCTGGGGCCAACGTCCTGACTTTC
CDR3: CASRPSSGANVLTF

D: NA
J: TRBJ1-2
V: TRBV5-6
length: 15
size: NA
DNA: TGTGCCAGCAGCACGCGACAGGTTGGCAACTATGGCTACACCTTC
CDR3: CASSTRQVGNYGYTF